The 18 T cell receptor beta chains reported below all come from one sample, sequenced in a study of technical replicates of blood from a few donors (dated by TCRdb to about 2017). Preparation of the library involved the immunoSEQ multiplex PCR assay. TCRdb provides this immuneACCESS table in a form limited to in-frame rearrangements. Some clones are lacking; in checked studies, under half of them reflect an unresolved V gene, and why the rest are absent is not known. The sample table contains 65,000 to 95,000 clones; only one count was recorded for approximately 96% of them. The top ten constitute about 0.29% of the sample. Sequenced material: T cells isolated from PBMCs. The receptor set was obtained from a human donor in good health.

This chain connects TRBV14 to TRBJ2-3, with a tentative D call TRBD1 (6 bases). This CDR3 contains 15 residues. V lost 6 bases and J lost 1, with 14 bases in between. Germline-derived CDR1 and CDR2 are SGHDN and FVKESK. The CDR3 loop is CASRRSAGGTDTQYF. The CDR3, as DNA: TGTGCCAGCAGACGCTCGGCAGGGGGCACAGATACGCAGTATTTT.

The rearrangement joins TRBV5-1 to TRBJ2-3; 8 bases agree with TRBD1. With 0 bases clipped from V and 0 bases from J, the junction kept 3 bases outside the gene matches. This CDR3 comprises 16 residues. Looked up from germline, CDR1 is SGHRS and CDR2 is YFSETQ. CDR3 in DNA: TGCGCCAGCAGCTTGGGAGGACAGGGTAGCACAGATACGCAGTATTTT. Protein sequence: CASSLGGQGSTDTQYF.

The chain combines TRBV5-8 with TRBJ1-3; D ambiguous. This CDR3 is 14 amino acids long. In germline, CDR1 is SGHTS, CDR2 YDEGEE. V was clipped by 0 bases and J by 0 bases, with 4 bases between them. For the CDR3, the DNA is TGTGCCAGCAGCTTGGTATTCTCTGGAAACACCATATATTTT. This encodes CASSLVFSGNTIYF.

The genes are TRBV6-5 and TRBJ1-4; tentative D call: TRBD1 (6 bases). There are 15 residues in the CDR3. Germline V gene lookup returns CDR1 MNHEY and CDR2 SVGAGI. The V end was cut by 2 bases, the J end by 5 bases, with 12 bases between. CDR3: CASSYQPGHNEKLFF. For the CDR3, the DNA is TGTGCCAGCAGTTACCAACCGGGACACAATGAAAAACTGTTTTTT.

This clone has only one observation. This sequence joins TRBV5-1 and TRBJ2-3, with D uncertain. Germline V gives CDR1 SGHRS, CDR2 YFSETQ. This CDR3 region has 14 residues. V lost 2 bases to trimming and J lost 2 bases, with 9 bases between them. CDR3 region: CASSFSRNTDTQYF. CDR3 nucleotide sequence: TGCGCCAGCAGCTTTTCCAGGAACACAGATACGCAGTATTTT.

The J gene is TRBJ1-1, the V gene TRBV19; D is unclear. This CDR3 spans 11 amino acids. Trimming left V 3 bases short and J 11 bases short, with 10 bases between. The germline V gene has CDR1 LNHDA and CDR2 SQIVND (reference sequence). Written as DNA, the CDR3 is TGTGCCAGTAGTATCCAGCGTGGGGCTTTCTTT. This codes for CASSIQRGAFF.

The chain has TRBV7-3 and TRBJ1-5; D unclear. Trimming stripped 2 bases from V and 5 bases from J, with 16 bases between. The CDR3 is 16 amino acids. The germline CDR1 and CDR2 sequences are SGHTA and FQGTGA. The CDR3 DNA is TGTGCCAGCAGCTTATTTGTGAGGGCTTCTCATCAGCCCCAGCATTTT. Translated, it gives CASSLFVRASHQPQHF.

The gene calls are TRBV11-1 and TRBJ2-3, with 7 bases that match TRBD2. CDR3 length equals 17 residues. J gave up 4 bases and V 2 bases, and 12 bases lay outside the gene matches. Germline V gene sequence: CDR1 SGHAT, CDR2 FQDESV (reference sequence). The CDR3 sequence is CASSLWGFGRESDTQYF. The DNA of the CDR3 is TGTGCCAGCAGCTTATGGGGGTTTGGGCGGGAGTCAGATACGCAGTATTTT.

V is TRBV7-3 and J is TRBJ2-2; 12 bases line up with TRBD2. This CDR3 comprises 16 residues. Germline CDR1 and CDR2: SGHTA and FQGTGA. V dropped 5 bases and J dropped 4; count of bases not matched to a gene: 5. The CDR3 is CASSPQGLAGTGELFF. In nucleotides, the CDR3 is TGTGCCAGCAGCCCTCAGGGACTAGCGGGCACCGGGGAGCTGTTTTTT.

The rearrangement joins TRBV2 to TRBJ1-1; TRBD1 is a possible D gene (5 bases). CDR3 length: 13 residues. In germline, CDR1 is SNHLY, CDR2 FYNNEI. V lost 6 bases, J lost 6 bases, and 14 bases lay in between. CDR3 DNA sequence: TGTGCCAGCAGCGACCGAAGGGGTGCTGAAGCTTTCTTT. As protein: CASSDRRGAEAFF.

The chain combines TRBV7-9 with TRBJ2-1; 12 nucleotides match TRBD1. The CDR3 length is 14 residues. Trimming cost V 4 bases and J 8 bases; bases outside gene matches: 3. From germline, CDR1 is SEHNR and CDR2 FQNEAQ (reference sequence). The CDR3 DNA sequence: TGTGCCAGCAGCTGGGACAGGGGGCTGGATGAGCAGTTCTTC. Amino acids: CASSWDRGLDEQFF.

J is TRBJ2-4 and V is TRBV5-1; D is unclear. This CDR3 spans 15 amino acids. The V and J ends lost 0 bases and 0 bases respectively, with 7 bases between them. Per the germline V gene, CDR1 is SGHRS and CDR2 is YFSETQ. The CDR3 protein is CASSLAWLAKNIQYF. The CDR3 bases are TGCGCCAGCAGCTTGGCCTGGCTAGCCAAAAACATTCAGTACTTC.

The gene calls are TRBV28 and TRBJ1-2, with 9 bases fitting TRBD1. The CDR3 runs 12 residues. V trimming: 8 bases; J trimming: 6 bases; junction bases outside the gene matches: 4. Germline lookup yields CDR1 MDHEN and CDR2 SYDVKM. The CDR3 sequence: CASGTGLDGYTF. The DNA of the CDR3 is TGTGCCAGCGGGACAGGGCTGGATGGCTACACCTTC.

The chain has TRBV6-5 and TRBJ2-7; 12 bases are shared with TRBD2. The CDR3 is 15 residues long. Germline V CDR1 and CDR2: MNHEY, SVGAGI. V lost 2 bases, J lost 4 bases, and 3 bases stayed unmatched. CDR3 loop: CASSYHGTSGYEQYF. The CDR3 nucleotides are TGTGCCAGCAGTTACCACGGGACTAGCGGGTACGAGCAGTACTTC.

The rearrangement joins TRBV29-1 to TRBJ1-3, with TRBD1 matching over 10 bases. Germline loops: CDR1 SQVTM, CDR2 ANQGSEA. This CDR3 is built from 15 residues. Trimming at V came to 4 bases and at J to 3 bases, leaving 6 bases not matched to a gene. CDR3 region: CSVGGTGDFGNTIYF. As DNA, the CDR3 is TGCAGCGTTGGCGGGACAGGGGATTTTGGAAACACCATATATTTT.

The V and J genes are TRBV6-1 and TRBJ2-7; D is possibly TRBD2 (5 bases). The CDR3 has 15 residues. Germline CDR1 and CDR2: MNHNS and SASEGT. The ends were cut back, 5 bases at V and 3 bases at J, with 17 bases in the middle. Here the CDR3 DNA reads TGTGCCAGCAGTTGGTTAGCGACCCAGATCTACGAGCAGTACTTC. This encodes CASSWLATQIYEQYF.

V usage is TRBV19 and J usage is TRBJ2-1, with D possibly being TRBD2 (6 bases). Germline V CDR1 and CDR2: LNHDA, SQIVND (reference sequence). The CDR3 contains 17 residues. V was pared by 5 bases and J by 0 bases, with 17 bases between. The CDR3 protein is CASSGGWATYSYNEQFF. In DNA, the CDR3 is TGTGCCAGTAGTGGGGGGTGGGCGACCTACTCCTACAATGAGCAGTTCTTC.

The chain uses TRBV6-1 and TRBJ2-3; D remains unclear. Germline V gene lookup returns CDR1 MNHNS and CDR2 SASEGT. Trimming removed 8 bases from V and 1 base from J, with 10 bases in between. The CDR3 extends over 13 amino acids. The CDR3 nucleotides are TGTGCCAGCCAGCAGGTTGGCACAGATACGCAGTATTTT. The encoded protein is CASQQVGTDTQYF.